Each of the 3 T cell receptor beta chains below was sequenced from the same sample in a study of control samples from healthy donors and cancer patients. Using immunoSEQ multiplex PCR, the repertoire was profiled, and TCRdb retains in-frame clones only, with some absent. The sample includes approximately 170,000 clones, roughly 95% of them seen just once. Sequences were obtained from blood. These receptors were obtained from a woman aged 55-75 years in good health.

This clone showed up just a few times. The rearrangement links TRBV3-1 (or the pseudogene TRBV3-2) to TRBJ2-2, with TRBD1 matching over 8 bases. Germline lookup yields CDR1 LGHDT and CDR2 YNNKEL (reference sequence). The ends lost 8 bases at V and 9 bases at J; junction bases unmatched: 8. This CDR3 contains 13 residues. The CDR3 coding sequence is TGTGCCAGCCTTAAGACAGGGGTCAGGGAGCTGTTTTTT. Translation: CASLKTGVRELFF.

This clone has a single count. The chain links TRBV7-9 to TRBJ1-2, with a tentative D call TRBD1 (6 bases). The CDR3 runs to 15 residues. Between the trimmed V and J ends, which lost 5 bases and 3 bases, there was a span of 16 bases. CDR1 and CDR2 from the germline V gene are SEHNR and FQNEAQ (reference sequence). The CDR3 nucleotides are TGTGCCAGCAGCCAACGCAGGGGTGGTGACTATGGCTACACCTTC. Translating it yields CASSQRRGGDYGYTF.

This clone was recorded a few times. The rearrangement joins TRBV6-5 to TRBJ1-1; no reliable D call. The CDR3 is 14 amino acids. Germline assignment: CDR1 MNHEY and CDR2 SVGAGI. V lost 2 bases and J lost 0, with 7 bases in between. CDR3 loop: CASSYGGMNTEAFF. CDR3 coding DNA: TGTGCCAGCAGTTACGGCGGGATGAACACTGAAGCTTTCTTT.